This passage covers 7 T cell receptor beta chains from one sample sequenced in a study of blood T cell repertoires in COVID-19. Using immunoSEQ multiplex PCR, the repertoire was profiled, and TCRdb retains in-frame clones only, with some absent. The sample lists about 180,000 clones, 70% to 90% occurring once. The sequencing input was peripheral blood. All receptors derive from a human donor with active or convalescent COVID-19. The donor label of this sample is uncertain.

Many counts were recorded for this clone. V and J are TRBV11-3 and TRBJ2-1, with 9 bases identical to TRBD2. The CDR3 has 18 residues. With V trimmed by 1 base and J by 5 bases, 12 bases remained unmatched. The germline CDR1 and CDR2 sequences are SGHNT and YENEEA. CDR3 DNA sequence: TGTGCCAGCAGCTTAGGAATTGGCGGGGGGGCCGTCGACAATGAGCAGTTCTTC. It encodes CASSLGIGGGAVDNEQFF.

This chain uses TRBV13 with TRBJ2-3, with TRBD1 identical over 9 bases. V was clipped by 1 base and J by 6 bases; unmatched bases: 5. CDR3 length equals 15 residues. CDR1 PRHDT and CDR2 FYEKMQ come from the germline V gene (reference sequence). The CDR3 nucleotides read TGTGCCAGCAGCTTAGAGAACAGGGGGCCCGATACGCAGTATTTT. Protein sequence: CASSLENRGPDTQYF.

The chain couples TRBV5-4 to TRBJ2-1, with 9 bases lining up with TRBD1. The CDR3 length is 14 residues. Germline V lookup: CDR1 SGHNT, CDR2 YYREEE (reference sequence). The ends lost 2 bases at V and 9 bases at J; junction bases unmatched: 6. The CDR3 loop reads CASSFTTGGGEQFF. DNA for the CDR3: TGTGCCAGCAGCTTTACCACAGGGGGCGGTGAGCAGTTCTTC.

The chain uses TRBV10-3 and TRBJ1-2, with TRBD1 as a possible D gene (6 bases). CDR1 and CDR2 from the germline V gene are ENHRY and SYGVKD. V was cut by 3 bases and J by 6 bases, with 17 bases left in between. The CDR3 covers 15 residues. Written as DNA, the CDR3 is TGTGCCATCAGTGAAGGGACACCCTCTCTCCATGGCTACACCTTC. It codes for CAISEGTPSLHGYTF.

The chain couples TRBV6-1 to TRBJ1-5, with no clear D. The V end lost 1 base, the J end lost 9 bases, and 10 bases lay between the germline ends. Germline assignment: CDR1 MNHNS and CDR2 SASEGT. There are 13 residues in the CDR3. The CDR3 region is CASSEGSRLPQHF. CDR3 in DNA: TGTGCCAGCAGTGAAGGGTCTAGACTGCCCCAGCATTTT.

The rearrangement links TRBV19 to TRBJ2-6; possible D gene TRBD1, 5 bases. CDR1 and CDR2 (germline): LNHDA, SQIVND (reference sequence). The CDR3 spans 19 residues. V lost 1 base to trimming and J lost 5 bases, with 21 bases between them. The CDR3 spells CASSIGRRDRAVRANVLTF. The CDR3 DNA follows: TGTGCCAGTAGTATAGGACGGAGAGACAGAGCTGTACGGGCCAACGTCCTGACTTTC.

The chain links TRBV14 to TRBJ2-2; 7 bases match TRBD1. The CDR3 consists of 16 residues. CDR1 is SGHDN, CDR2 FVKESK, per germline. V lost 1 base to trimming and J lost 2 bases; unmatched junction nucleotides: 4. Here the CDR3 reads CASSQVGTENTGELFF. CDR3 in DNA: TGTGCCAGCAGCCAAGTTGGGACAGAAAACACCGGGGAGCTGTTTTTT.